Given below is one T cell receptor (beta chain) in context. The antigen it binds to is not known. Base qualities are missing; no much larger clone stands one base away. The sample is drawn from a study of cytomegalovirus exposure and HLA in healthy donors (TCRdb year 2017). At the level of the whole study: An earlier analysis of about 560 of the donors reported approximately 300 Gb of sequence data and around 100 million unique TCR beta sequences obtained from 150 million to 200 million T cells. An early release covering about 600 HLA-typed donors comprised approximately 290 gigabases of sequencing data and roughly 85 million unique TCR sequences. The genetic ancestry cluster associated with self-reported Caucasian donors included 65% to 90% of the roughly 400 genotyped donors. The study was designed to test whether signatures of past pathogen exposure could be identified by cataloging public T cell receptors. Using immunosequencing, the study profiled T cell repertoires from approximately 700 subjects and related those repertoires to cytomegalovirus serostatus. In addition to the first cohort of 666 subjects, a separate validation cohort of approximately 110 different subjects was used. High-throughput TCR immunosequencing, statistical association of individual TCRs with disease status, and machine learning were combined to predict cytomegalovirus infection status. In a later analysis, previously published TCR beta repertoires from 670 or so donors were re-analyzed and high-resolution HLA genotyping was added so that TCR occurrence patterns could be studied. The later analysis used no new phenotypic data to find candidate immune exposures, relying instead on TCR beta sequences and their occurrence across donors. To decide whether each TCR beta V gene segment behaved as functional or pseudogenic, an earlier analysis of some 540 of the donors relied on high-throughput TCR beta sequencing. Donor age, sex, ethnicity and CMV serostatus were compiled alongside the repertoire data. A later genetic analysis used genome-wide SNP genotypes for about 60% of the 666 donors, treating that subset as a discovery cohort. Every discovery cohort repertoire had been produced on one sequencing platform. HLA typing included class I and class II loci at four-digit resolution. The number of donors typed differed by locus, with roughly 629-640 for A, B, C, DRB1 and DQB1, 522 for DQA1, some 570 for DPA1, and under 490 for DPB1. Five DR-DQ haplotypes were handled as single units for association and clustering because linkage in the cohort was strong. Among roughly 400 genotyped donors of the cohort, an average of around 220,000 unique TCR beta nucleotide sequences was sequenced per donor, of which about 18% were non-productive.

The cohort comprised around 690 healthy bone marrow donors. All cohort members were sampled while nominally healthy, although unrecorded immune exposures were likely present. The donor tested CMV seronegative, placing the donor among the 350 or so seronegative members of the cohort. A peripheral blood sample was provided by each donor, and peripheral blood mononuclear cells were used for TCR beta sequencing. The Qiagen DNeasy Blood Extraction Kit was used to extract genomic DNA from the blood cell samples. The method was the immunoSEQ multiplex PCR assay. A mixture of 60 forward primers for TCR Vbeta segments and 13 reverse primers for TCR Jbeta segments was used in the multiplex PCR. The CDR3 region of rearranged TCR beta genes was amplified from genomic DNA with a multiplex PCR assay. The amplified TCR beta libraries were sequenced on the Illumina HiSeq System as 87-base-pair reads. As for the original processing: A later analysis counted 75 million to 100 million unique TCR beta chains across the 650 to 700 repertoires, and some 11 million of these chains were shared by at least two donors. A nearest-neighbor algorithm error-corrected the raw reads and collapsed the reads into unique sequences, merging closely related sequences to remove PCR and sequencing errors. V, D and J gene segments were assigned by aligning CDR3 sequences to IMGT reference sequences. Each retained sequence needed at least a six-nucleotide match to both a V gene segment and a J gene segment. Rearrangements were classified as productive when the CDR3 lacked stop codons and remained in frame with V and J, and all other rearrangements were classified as non-productive. CDR3 was defined by IMGT convention, running from the second conserved V-encoded cysteine to the conserved J-encoded phenylalanine. Sequences without an unambiguous match to a single V gene segment were excluded from the earlier analysis of 587 of the donors. In an earlier analysis of almost 600 of the donors, a V segment was called functional when productive rearrangements were above 56.7%, and segregating when the standard deviation between donors exceeded 5%. A statistical classification framework was developed to diagnose cytomegalovirus status using the catalog of TCR beta chain sequences. In a later analysis, V and J genes were assigned by comparing TCR nucleotide sequences against IMGT/GENE-DB human TR gene sequences. In a later analysis, CDR3 sequences and most-parsimonious VDJ recombination scenarios were assigned using the TCRdist pipeline. In a later analysis, each TCR beta chain was defined by its CDR3 amino acid sequence together with its V-gene family, and reads without a unique V-gene family were excluded. A later analysis removed 450 to 600 highly shared, low-generation-probability nucleotide sequences to deal with suspected cross-contamination and a sequencing artifact. In a later analysis, a clonal expansion index was calculated for each public chain from normalized within-repertoire ranks of inferred template counts. In a later analysis, generation probabilities were computed with a VDJ recombination model fitted to out-of-frame rearrangements, and the resulting probabilities were checked against IGoR. Hypergeometric tests were used in a later analysis to score TCR-TCR, TCR-HLA and TCR-CMV co-occurrence, with a repertoire-size bias correction applied to the TCR pairs. To estimate false discovery rates, a later analysis permuted the HLA or CMV assignments 20 times. A later analysis grouped co-occurring TCRs with DBSCAN, adding TCRdist sequence similarity when clustering within HLA-allele-positive subsets. Repertoires with fewer than 30,000 or more than 120,000 public chains, plus five repertoires with anomalous nucleotide sharing, were excluded from co-occurrence clustering. Imported from immuneACCESS, the table was reduced by TCRdb to in-frame sequences with V and J called. These copies leave out some clones; in studies compared against another copy, an unresolved V gene accounts for under half, and the cause of the remainder is not known. V, J and clone size reflect that table, while D and trimming were determined from the DNA. For this sample there are about 130,000 clones; 81% appear just once. The ten largest make up about 0.75% of the sample.

Broad study findings and their caveats: A later genetic analysis reported fewer N-insertions in productive TCRs among donors in an Asian-associated ancestry cluster than the approximately 700-donor mean. Because the 87-base-pair reads could not distinguish some IMGT-functional V segments, including TRBV6-2 and TRBV6-3, those segments were excluded. Across donors, most TCR sequences were observed very rarely, whereas some public TCRs were present in many individuals. In vitro tests confirmed that a few of the cytomegalovirus-associated TCR beta chains recognize cytomegalovirus antigens. The presence/absence analyses assumed that sequencing depth was roughly uniform across donors, and that assumption may not be true. The classifier was reported to diagnose cytomegalovirus status with high specificity and sensitivity in both the original cohort and the validation cohort. For the cohort, immune exposure information was limited to CMV serostatus. The authors suggested that the approach could potentially be generalized to other disease states and immunological phenotypes. According to a later analysis, TCR association rates differed among HLA loci, with DRB1 alleles showing the most associated TCRs and HLA-C alleles showing the fewest. Assigning TCR associations to individual alleles was difficult when HLA alleles, especially DR and DQ, strongly co-occurred. A further reported finding was that TCR beta sequences accurately predicted the HLA-A and HLA-B alleles for most subjects in the first cohort. In a later analysis, some 18,000 TCR beta sequences were associated with specific HLA alleles at a false discovery rate of 0.05. A later analysis found that most CMV-associated TCR beta chains appeared HLA-restricted, with HLA associations seemingly driven largely by CMV exposure. A later analysis found that HLA-associated TCR beta chains were more clonally expanded and had lower generation probabilities than equally common non-associated chains. Linkage disequilibrium might explain the correlated functional status among segregating V segments, but an unknown experimental factor could not be ruled out. A cluster of highly shared sequence variants was judged likely to represent a technical artifact of the sequencing pipeline. According to a later analysis, parvovirus B19, influenza, CMV and Epstein-Barr virus appeared linked to several top co-occurrence clusters. The study listed around 160 TCR beta chains as associated with cytomegalovirus. Broadly in line with IMGT annotations, most TCR beta V segments showed up in productive rearrangements about 87% or about 30% of the time in an earlier analysis of under 700 of the donors. An association between a missense DCLRE1C variant and V-gene and J-gene trimming of TCR beta chains was found in a later genetic analysis and replicated in an independent cohort. Only TCR beta chains were sequenced in this cohort, and the absence of alpha or paired-chain data limited detectable features. Because HLA typing was unavailable for some donors at each locus, only the typed subset was used in association tests. Approximately 18 rarely observed V segments, including chromosome 9 orphons, were excluded from the earlier analysis of almost 600 of the donors because counts were too low.

V is pared back by 2 bases and J by 7 bases, with 18 bases lying between the germline termini. The CDR3 numbers 16 residues from cysteine through phenylalanine. Only the CDR3 DNA stays, 48 bases, in frame from base 1. CDR1 and CDR2, looked up from the germline V gene, are MNHEY and SVGAGI. This sequence was found in a man younger than 35 in good health and CMV-seronegative. The receptor chain draws on TRBV6-5 and TRBJ2-1, and TRBD1 may be the D gene, going by 6 matching bases. The sequencing sample was made of PBMCs. The sequenced DNA: TGTGCCAGCAGTTACGGGGACACCCTCGGGTATAATGAGCAGTTCTTC. Protein translation: CASSYGDTLGYNEQFF.